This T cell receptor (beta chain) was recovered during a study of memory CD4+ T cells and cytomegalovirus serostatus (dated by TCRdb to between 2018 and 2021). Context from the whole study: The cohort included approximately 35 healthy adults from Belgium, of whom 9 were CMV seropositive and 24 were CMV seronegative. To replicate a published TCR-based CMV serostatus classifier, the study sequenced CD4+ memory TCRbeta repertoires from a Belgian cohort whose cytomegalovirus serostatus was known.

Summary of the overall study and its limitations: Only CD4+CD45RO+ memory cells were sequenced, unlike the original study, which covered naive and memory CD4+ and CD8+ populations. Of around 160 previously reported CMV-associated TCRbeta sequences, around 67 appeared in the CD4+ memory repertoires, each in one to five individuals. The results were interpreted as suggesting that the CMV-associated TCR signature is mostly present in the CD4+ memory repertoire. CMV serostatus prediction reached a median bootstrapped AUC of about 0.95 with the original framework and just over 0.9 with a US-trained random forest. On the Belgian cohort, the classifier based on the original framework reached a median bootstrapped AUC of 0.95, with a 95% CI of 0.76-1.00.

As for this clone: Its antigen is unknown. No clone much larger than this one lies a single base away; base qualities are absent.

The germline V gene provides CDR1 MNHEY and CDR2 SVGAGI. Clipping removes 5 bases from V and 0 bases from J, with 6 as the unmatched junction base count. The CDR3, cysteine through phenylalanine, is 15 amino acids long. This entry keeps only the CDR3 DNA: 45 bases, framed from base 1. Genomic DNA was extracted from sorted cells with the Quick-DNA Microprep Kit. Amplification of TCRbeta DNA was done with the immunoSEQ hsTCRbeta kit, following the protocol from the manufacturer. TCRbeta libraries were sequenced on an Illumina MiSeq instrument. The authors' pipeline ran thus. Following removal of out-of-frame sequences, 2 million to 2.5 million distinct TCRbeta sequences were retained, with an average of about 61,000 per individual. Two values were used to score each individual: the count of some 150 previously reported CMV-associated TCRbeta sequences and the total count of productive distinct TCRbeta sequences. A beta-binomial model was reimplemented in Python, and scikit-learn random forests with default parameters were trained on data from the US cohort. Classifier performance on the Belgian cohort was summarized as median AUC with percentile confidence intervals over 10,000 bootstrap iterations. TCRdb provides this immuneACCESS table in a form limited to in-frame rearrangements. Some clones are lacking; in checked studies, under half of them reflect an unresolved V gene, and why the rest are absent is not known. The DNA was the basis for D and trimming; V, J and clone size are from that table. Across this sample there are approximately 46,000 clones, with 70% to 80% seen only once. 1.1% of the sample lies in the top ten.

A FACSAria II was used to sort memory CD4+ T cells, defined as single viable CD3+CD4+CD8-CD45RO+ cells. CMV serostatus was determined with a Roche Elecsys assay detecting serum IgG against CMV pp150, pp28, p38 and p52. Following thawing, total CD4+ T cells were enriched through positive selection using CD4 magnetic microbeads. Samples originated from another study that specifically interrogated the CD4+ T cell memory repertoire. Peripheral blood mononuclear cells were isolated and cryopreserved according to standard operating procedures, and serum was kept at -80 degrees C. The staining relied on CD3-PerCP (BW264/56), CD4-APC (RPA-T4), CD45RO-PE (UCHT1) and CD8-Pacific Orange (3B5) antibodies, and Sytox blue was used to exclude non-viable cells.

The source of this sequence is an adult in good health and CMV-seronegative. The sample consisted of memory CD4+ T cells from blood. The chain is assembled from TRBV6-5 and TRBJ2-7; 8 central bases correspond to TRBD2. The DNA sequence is TGTGCCAGCAGTAATCCGGGACTAGGCTCCTACGAGCAGTACTTC. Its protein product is CASSNPGLGSYEQYF.